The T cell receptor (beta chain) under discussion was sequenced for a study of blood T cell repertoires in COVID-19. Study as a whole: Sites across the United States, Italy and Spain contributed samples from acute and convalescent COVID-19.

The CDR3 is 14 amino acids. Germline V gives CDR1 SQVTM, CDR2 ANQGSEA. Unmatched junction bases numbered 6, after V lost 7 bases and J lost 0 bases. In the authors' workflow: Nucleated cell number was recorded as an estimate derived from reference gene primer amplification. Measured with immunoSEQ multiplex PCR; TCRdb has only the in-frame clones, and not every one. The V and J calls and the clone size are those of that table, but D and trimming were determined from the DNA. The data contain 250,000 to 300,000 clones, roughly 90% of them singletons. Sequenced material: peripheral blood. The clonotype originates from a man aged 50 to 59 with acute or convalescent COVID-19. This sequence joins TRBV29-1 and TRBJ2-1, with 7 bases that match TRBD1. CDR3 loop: CSASGTASYNEQFF. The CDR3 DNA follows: TGCAGCGCCTCCGGGACAGCCTCCTACAATGAGCAGTTCTTC.